These 6 T cell receptor beta chains share one sample of origin, sequenced in a study of regulatory T cells in long-lasting Graves disease. Libraries of TCR beta came from iRepertoire HTBI primers plus Arm-PCR of CDR3 regions. MiXCR was run by TCRdb on the multiplex PCR reads, yielding one entry per CDR3 protein. The data contain fewer than 350,000 distinct CDR3 sequences, 18% of them singletons. Noted time point: newly diagnosed GD, antithyroid drugs for less than 3 months. The TCR library was made from RNA that had been extracted from PBMCs in TRIzol. The starting material was peripheral blood mononuclear cells (PBMCs), obtained at new diagnosis, from a patient treated with antithyroid drugs. The receptor set was obtained from a female donor with Graves disease.

About this clonotype: Since a far larger clone is one base different, this is likely a read error. This rearrangement joins TRBV10-3 to TRBJ2-3; no firm D call. CDR1 ENHRY and CDR2 SYGVKD come from the germline V gene. This CDR3 is built from 13 residues. Trimming removed 5 bases from V and 2 bases from J, with 8 bases in between. CDR3 DNA sequence: TGTGCCATCAGTTACGACCACACAGATACGCAGTATTTT. Its protein is CAISYDHTDTQYF.

For this clonotype: A much bigger clone sits one base away, suggesting this may be a read error. J is TRBJ1-4 and V is TRBV28; D unclear. The CDR3 runs to 17 residues. V lost 6 bases to trimming and J lost 6 bases, with 23 bases between them. Germline V gene sequence: CDR1 MDHEN, CDR2 SYDVKM. CDR3 in DNA: TGTGCCAGCAGGCCGGAGATGAGACTGCGAGCGGATGAAAAACTGTTTTTT. It codes for CASRPEMRLRADEKLFF.

This clonotype was detected many times. The chain has TRBV20-1 and TRBJ2-7; TRBD1 matches at 9 bases. This CDR3 has 16 amino acids. J gave up 5 bases and V 4 bases, and 15 bases lay outside the gene matches. Germline V lookup: CDR1 DFQATT, CDR2 SNEGSKA (reference sequence). CDR3 sequence: CSATKTGGGWRNEQYF. The CDR3 DNA is TGCAGTGCTACAAAAACAGGGGGCGGTTGGAGAAACGAGCAGTACTTC.

This chain links TRBV11-3 with TRBJ2-7; 11 bases fit TRBD2. V shed 2 bases, J shed 2 bases, and the junction held 8 bases outside the gene matches. The CDR3 is made up of 17 amino acids. Germline assignment: CDR1 SGHNT and CDR2 YENEEA. The CDR3 nucleotides read TGTGCCAGCAGCTTAAACTATAGCGGGAGGGCCCCCTACGAGCAGTACTTC. Protein product: CASSLNYSGRAPYEQYF.

The chain employs TRBV29-1 and TRBJ2-7; the D gene is possibly TRBD1 (6 bases). The CDR3 totals 13 residues. V was pared by 0 bases and J by 11 bases, with 17 bases between. Germline assignment: CDR1 SQVTM and CDR2 ANQGSEA. In DNA form, the CDR3 reads TGCAGCGTTGAAGATCAGGGGAGCTTGAGGGAGTACTTC. As protein: CSVEDQGSLREYF.

This clonotype was seen just once. Only one base separates this from a far larger clonotype, so it likely reflects a read error. The chain carries TRBV2 and TRBJ2-7, with TRBD2 identical over 12 bases. The V gene's germline CDR1 is SNHLY and CDR2 FYNNEI. Trimming took 5 bases from V and 7 from J; bases not matched to a gene: 9. This CDR3 has 15 residues. The CDR3 sequence: CASSQLAGGLNEQYF. CDR3 nucleotide sequence: TGTGCCAGCAGTCAACTAGCGGGAGGCCTCAATGAGCAGTACTTC.